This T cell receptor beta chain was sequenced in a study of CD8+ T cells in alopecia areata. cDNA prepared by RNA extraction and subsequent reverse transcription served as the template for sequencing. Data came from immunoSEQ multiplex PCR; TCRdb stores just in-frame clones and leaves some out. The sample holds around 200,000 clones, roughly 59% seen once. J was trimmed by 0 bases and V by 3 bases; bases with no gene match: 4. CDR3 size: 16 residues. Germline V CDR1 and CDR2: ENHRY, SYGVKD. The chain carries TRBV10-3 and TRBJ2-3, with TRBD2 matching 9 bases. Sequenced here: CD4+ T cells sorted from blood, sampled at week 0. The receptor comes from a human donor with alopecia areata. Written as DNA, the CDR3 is TGTGCCATCAGTGAAGGGACTAGCAAAAGCACAGATACGCAGTATTTT. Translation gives CAISEGTSKSTDTQYF.